Listed below are T cell receptor beta chains from one sample, sequenced in a study of shared clonotypes between healthy human individuals. Clones were read by immunoSEQ multiplex PCR, and TCRdb kept only the in-frame ones, dropping some. The table has about 1,500,000 clones, more than 95% seen once. The sequenced sample was naive CD4+ T cells sorted from blood. The receptors come from a man aged 25 to 45 in good health. CDR3s include the opening cysteine and the closing phenylalanine or tryptophan. A D gene is named only where the DNA matches it firmly. Size is omitted from some rows. Given values are once, few, many or a class for expanded clones.

cdr3_nt cdr3_aa v_call clone_size d_call j_call
TGCGCCAGCAGCCAAGACATGAACACTGAAGCTTTCTTT CASSQDMNTEAFF TRBV4-3 . . TRBJ1-1
TGTGCCAGCAGCCCGGGACTAGCGGCACTAAAGAACACCGGGGAGCTGTTTTTT CASSPGLAALKNTGELFF TRBV5-4 . TRBD2 TRBJ2-2
TGCGCCAGCAGCCAAGATCATCCGGGGGAGTCGCACACCGGGGAGCTGTTTTTT CASSQDHPGESHTGELFF TRBV4-3 . . TRBJ2-2
TGTGCCAGCAGCTTAGCGACGGCGACCGGGGAGCTGTTTTTT CASSLATATGELFF TRBV7-2 . . TRBJ2-2
TGTGCCAGCAGTTTAATGGACACCGGGGAGCTGTTTTTT CASSLMDTGELFF TRBV28 . . TRBJ2-2
TGTGCCAGCAGTAGCGGACAGGGAGGTGACGAGCAGTACTTC CASSSGQGGDEQYF TRBV28 . TRBD1 TRBJ2-7
TGTGCCAGCAAGCGGACAGGGGCGCCTGAAGCTTTCTTT CASKRTGAPEAFF TRBV6-1 . TRBD1 TRBJ1-1
TGTGCCAGCAGAACAGCGGGAGGCACCTACGAGCAGTACTTC CASRTAGGTYEQYF TRBV5-5 once TRBD2 TRBJ2-7
TGCGCCAGCAGCACGACAGGCTCCTACGAGCAGTACTTC CASSTTGSYEQYF TRBV5-1 . . TRBJ2-7
TGTGCCAGCAGAATACTAGCGGGAAAGACAGATACGCAGTATTTT CASRILAGKTDTQYF TRBV2 . TRBD2 TRBJ2-3
TGTGCCAGCGGCGCGCACTCGTACGAGCAGTACTTC CASGAHSYEQYF TRBV14 . . TRBJ2-7
TGTGCCAGCAGCCAAGCTAGCGGGAGAGTCACCGGCGCCTACGAGCAGTACTTC CASSQASGRVTGAYEQYF TRBV4-2 . TRBD2 TRBJ2-7
TGCGCCAGCAGCCCCGGGACAGGGGGCTACAATGAGCAGTTCTTC CASSPGTGGYNEQFF TRBV5-1 few TRBD1 TRBJ2-1
TGTGCCAGCAGCATACAAGGGGACACTGAAGCTTTCTTT CASSIQGDTEAFF TRBV7-9 few . TRBJ1-1
TGTGCCAGCAGCGTTCCACGGGGAGTCTACGAGCAGTACTTC CASSVPRGVYEQYF TRBV7-2 . . TRBJ2-7
TGTGCCAGCAGCTTAAAGGCAACTACTAGTCTCACGGGCTCCTACAATGAGCAGTTCTTC CASSLKATTSLTGSYNEQFF TRBV7-3 . . TRBJ2-1
TGCGCCAGCAGCTTAGGACAGGCCGGGGATGAAAAACTGTTTTTT CASSLGQAGDEKLFF TRBV5-1 . TRBD1 TRBJ1-4
TGTGCCAGCAGCCCGGCGACTAGACGATCCACCGGGGAGCTGTTTTTT CASSPATRRSTGELFF TRBV5-4 . . TRBJ2-2
TGCGCCAGCAGCGGCGGGGGAGAAACCGGGGAGCTGTTTTTT CASSGGGETGELFF TRBV5-1 . TRBD2 TRBJ2-2
TGTGCCAGCAGCTTAATGGGACAGGGCGAAAAACTGTTTTTT CASSLMGQGEKLFF TRBV7-2 . TRBD1 TRBJ1-4
TGTGCCAGCAGCTGGGAGACAGGGTTCGAGCAGTACTTC CASSWETGFEQYF TRBV11-2 . TRBD1 TRBJ2-7
TGTGCCAGCAGCTTAGAACAAGGGGGTGGCTACACCTTC CASSLEQGGGYTF TRBV11-2 once . TRBJ1-2
TGTGCCAGCAGTGAATTGGGGAACTCCAGAACTGTTGAGCAGTTCTTC CASSELGNSRTVEQFF TRBV2 . . TRBJ2-1
TGTGCCAGCAGCTTGACTTGGACAGATACGCAGTATTTT CASSLTWTDTQYF TRBV7-7 . . TRBJ2-3
TGTGCCAGCAGTTGGGACAGGGAGGGCTACGAGCAGTACTTC CASSWDREGYEQYF TRBV2 . TRBD1 TRBJ2-7
TGTGCCAGCAGCTACGGGACAAATAACTATGGCTACACCTTC CASSYGTNNYGYTF TRBV9 once . TRBJ1-2
TGCGCCAGCAGTGAAGGGATACCCGGGACTAGCTCCTACAATGAGCAGTTCTTC CASSEGIPGTSSYNEQFF TRBV10-1 . TRBD2 TRBJ2-1
TGTGCCAGCAGCCCCCCGGGGAGGGGTTTATACGAGCAGTACTTC CASSPPGRGLYEQYF TRBV5-4 . TRBD2 TRBJ2-7
TGCGCCAGCAGGGTCCTCTGGTCAGGCACAGATACGCAGTATTTT CASRVLWSGTDTQYF TRBV10-2 once . TRBJ2-3
TGTGCCAGTAGTATGCTGGGACGCTACAGGGGAGAGGATGAGCAGTTCTTC CASSMLGRYRGEDEQFF TRBV19 . TRBD1 TRBJ2-1
TGTGCCAGCAGTGAATTCCCGTACGGGACAAGTGTAACAGATACGCAGTATTTT CASSEFPYGTSVTDTQYF TRBV6-1 . . TRBJ2-3
TGTGCCTGGAGCGGCAGGGGGGTCTTCTACGAGCAGTACTTC CAWSGRGVFYEQYF TRBV30 . . TRBJ2-7
TGCGCCAGCAGCCAAGTTAACAGTGAGACCCAGTACTTC CASSQVNSETQYF TRBV4-1 once . TRBJ2-5
TGTGCCAGCAGCCCCAGGGGGTTTTCACGGCAGTACTTC CASSPRGFSRQYF TRBV5-4 . TRBD1 TRBJ2-7
TGTGCCAGCAGTCCCCAAGACAAACCTATCTCCTACGAGCAGTACTTC CASSPQDKPISYEQYF TRBV28 . . TRBJ2-7
TGTGCCAGCAGCCCGGACTGGGAGGACACCGGGGAGCTGTTTTTT CASSPDWEDTGELFF TRBV4-2 . . TRBJ2-2
TGTGCCAGCAGCTTAGAACGTGGGGTAGCGGGAGCGGACGAGCAGTACTTC CASSLERGVAGADEQYF TRBV11-2 . TRBD2 TRBJ2-7
TGTGCCAGCAGCGTGGAACCGGGACACAACTACGAGCAGTACTTC CASSVEPGHNYEQYF TRBV9 . . TRBJ2-7
TGCGCCAGCAGCCAGGGGAACTATGGCTACACCTTC CASSQGNYGYTF TRBV4-1 . . TRBJ1-2
TGTGCCAGCAGTTTCGATGGACAGGGCGGCTATGGCTACACCTTC CASSFDGQGGYGYTF TRBV28 . TRBD1 TRBJ1-2